The 6 T cell receptor beta chains in this list originate from one sample, sequenced in a study of graft-versus-host responses after intestinal transplantation. No cognate antigen is known for these TCRs. Method: immunoSEQ multiplex PCR; TCRdb's copy keeps in-frame clones and lacks some. The sample holds about 99,000 clones, 80% to 95% seen once. The sequenced sample was unstimulated CD8+ T cells sorted from spleen or lymph node cells, obtained before intestinal transplant. Receptors were obtained from a human donor who received an intestinal transplant.

The V gene is TRBV7-9, the J gene TRBJ1-2, with 11 bases aligning to TRBD1. The CDR3 covers 14 residues. CDR1 and CDR2 from the germline V gene are SEHNR and FQNEAQ (reference sequence). With 6 bases clipped from V and 6 bases from J, the junction kept 6 bases outside the gene matches. This CDR3 is CASRAPGQGDGYTF. In nucleotides, the CDR3 is TGTGCCAGCAGGGCCCCGGGACAGGGGGATGGCTACACCTTC.

The chain couples TRBV5-6 to TRBJ1-4; no clear D gene. Trimming removed 4 bases at V and 0 bases at J, with 13 bases between. The CDR3 extends over 16 amino acids. Per the germline V gene, CDR1 is SGHDT and CDR2 is YYEEEE. CDR3: CASSIEVGATNEKLFF. DNA for the CDR3: TGTGCCAGCAGCATAGAGGTTGGAGCAACTAATGAAAAACTGTTTTTT. Supplemented by reference TRBV5-6 and TRBJ1-4, the full variable domain reads DAGVTQSPTHLIKTRGQQVTLRCSPKSGHDTVSWYQQALGQGPQFIFQYYEEEERQRGNFPDRFSGHQFPNYSSELNVNALLLGDSALYLCASSIEVGATNEKLFFGSGTQLSVL.

In regard to this clone: One end of the junction varies from germline; a read error may be responsible. The chain recombines TRBV13 with TRBJ1-2; TRBD1 matches at 8 bases. Germline V gene lookup returns CDR1 PRHDT and CDR2 FYEKMQ (reference sequence). This CDR3 has 16 amino acids. CDR3 in amino acids: CASSPYGDRSNYGCTF. The CDR3 DNA is TGTGCCAGCAGCCCATACGGGGACAGGTCTAACTATGGCTGCACCTTC.

This chain joins TRBV7-9 and TRBJ1-2; 8 positions agree with TRBD1. Looked up from germline, CDR1 is SEHNR and CDR2 is FQNEAQ (reference sequence). The CDR3 totals 17 residues. Trimming removed 5 bases from V and 1 base from J; junction bases left unmatched: 12. The CDR3 region has the DNA TGTGCCAGCAGCACATCGACAGGGGCACCCTTTAACTATGGCTACACCTTC. This translates into CASSTSTGAPFNYGYTF.

The chain joins TRBV4-1 to TRBJ2-2; D not certain. This CDR3 is built from 14 residues. V lost 0 bases to trimming and J lost 8 bases, with 10 bases between them. CDR1 and CDR2 from the germline V gene are MGHRA and YSYEKL. CDR3 amino acids: CASSQEREVGELFF. For the CDR3, the DNA is TGCGCCAGCAGCCAAGAAAGAGAGGTTGGGGAGCTGTTTTTT.

The V call is TRBV27, the J call TRBJ2-7, with D maybe TRBD2 (5 bases). The V gene's germline CDR1 is MNHEY and CDR2 SMNVEV (reference sequence). CDR3 size: 15 residues. V shed 0 bases and J shed 4 bases, with 13 bases lying between them. This CDR3 is CASSLSPGGFYEQYF. In DNA form, the CDR3 reads TGTGCCAGCAGTTTATCGCCGGGCGGGTTTTACGAGCAGTACTTC.